Listed below are T cell receptor beta chains from one sample, sequenced in a study of CD8 T cells in ankylosing spondylitis. TCRdb re-derived calls from the 5' RACE reads in MiXCR, one entry per CDR3 protein. The table shows tens of thousands of distinct CDR3 sequences, with around 2.5% occurring only once. The source material was blood, either unsorted or a sorted T cell fraction (not recorded which). These receptors all stem from a female donor with ankylosing spondylitis or in good health (not recorded which). Both conserved end residues are part of each CDR3. The D gene is left open where the match is weak. Clone size is not always given. Where it is, it says once, few, many or a class for expanded clones.

V	J	D	size	DNA	CDR3
TRBV9	TRBJ1-4	-	many	TGTGCCAGCAGCTCTCTAGGGATAACTAATGAAAAACTGTTTTTT	CASSSLGITNEKLFF
TRBV9	TRBJ1-2	TRBD1	many	TGTGCCAGCAGCGTAGACGGGCAGGGGGAGGGCTACACCTTC	CASSVDGQGEGYTF
TRBV9	TRBJ2-5	-	many	TGTGCCAGCAGCGAAGGAGAGACCCAGTACTTC	CASSEGETQYF
TRBV9	TRBJ2-1	-	many	TGTGCCAGCAGCCACCCGGCAGGGGCCACTGGGAATGAGCAGTTCTTC	CASSHPAGATGNEQFF
TRBV9	TRBJ2-2	TRBD1	many	TGTGCCAGCAGAGGACAGGGGGCAGCCGGGGAGCTGTTTTTT	CASRGQGAAGELFF
TRBV9	TRBJ1-5	-	few	TGTGCCAGCAGCGTAGGGGGATACGGTCAGCCCCAGCATTTT	CASSVGGYGQPQHF
TRBV9	TRBJ2-1	-	many	TGTGCCAGCAGCGTAGATCTAAACCTCAATGAGCAGTTCTTC	CASSVDLNLNEQFF
TRBV9	TRBJ2-1	TRBD1	many	TGTGCCAGCAGCGTAGAGGGACAGGGTAGTGAGCAGTTCTTC	CASSVEGQGSEQFF
TRBV9	TRBJ1-1	TRBD1	many	TGTGCCAGCAGCGCAAGGACAGGGTTGCTTCTTGGTAACACTGAAGCTTTCTTT	CASSARTGLLLGNTEAFF
TRBV9	TRBJ2-1	-	many	TGTGCCAGCAGCGTGATCGGGAGCTCCTACAATGAGCAGTTCTTC	CASSVIGSSYNEQFF
TRBV9	TRBJ2-5	TRBD2	many	TGTGCCAGCCACAAAAGCGGGGAAGAGACCCAGTACTTC	CASHKSGEETQYF
TRBV9	TRBJ2-4	-	many	TGTGCCAGCAGCGTTGGCCAGCAGTTAGCCAAAAACATTCAGTACTTC	CASSVGQQLAKNIQYF
TRBV9	TRBJ1-4	-	many	TGTGCCAGCAGCGGATCGGACGGGAGTAATGAAAAACTGTTTTTT	CASSGSDGSNEKLFF
TRBV9	TRBJ2-7	-	medium-sized	TGTGCCAGCAGCGTAGGTGGGCAGGGCGGTCTCTACGAGCAGTACTTC	CASSVGGQGGLYEQYF
TRBV9	TRBJ1-1	-	many	TGTGCCAGCAGCGTAGGGACGACGAGCCCTGAAGCTTTCTTT	CASSVGTTSPEAFF
TRBV9	TRBJ2-6	TRBD1	-	TGTGCCAGCAACGACAGGGCTGGGGCCAACGTCCTGACTTTC	CASNDRAGANVLTF
TRBV9	TRBJ1-4	-	many	TGTGCCAGCAGCGGTGGGGAAGAAAAACTGTTTTTT	CASSGGEEKLFF
TRBV9	TRBJ1-3	-	many	TGTGCCAGCAGCGTAGGGCCAGCTAACTCTGGAAACACCATATATTTT	CASSVGPANSGNTIYF
TRBV9	TRBJ2-1	TRBD2	many	TGTGCCAGCAGCGTAGATTTCCAGGGACTAGCGGTCAATGAGCAGTTCTTC	CASSVDFQGLAVNEQFF
TRBV9	TRBJ2-7	TRBD1	many	TGTGCCAGCAGCGCCCCCGGGACAGGGCCCTCCTACGAGCAGTACTTC	CASSAPGTGPSYEQYF
TRBV9	TRBJ2-3	-	-	TGTGCCAGCAGCGCGTCGGGACAAGCAAACACAGATACGCAGTATTTT	CASSASGQANTDTQYF
TRBV9	TRBJ2-5	-	many	TGTGCCAGCAGCCAGGGATGGGAGTTCGCCCCGGCCCAGTACTTC	CASSQGWEFAPAQYF
TRBV9	TRBJ2-7	TRBD1	many	TGTGCCAGCAGCGGGCCCGGGACAGGGCTCTACGAGCAGTACTTC	CASSGPGTGLYEQYF
TRBV6-4	TRBJ1-2	-	many	TGTGCCAGCCCGGTTGTTAGGAGAACTAACTATGGCTACACCTTC	CASPVVRRTNYGYTF
TRBV9	TRBJ1-1	-	many	TGTGCCAGCAGCGTAGTGTCGAGTACTGAAGCTTTCTTT	CASSVVSSTEAFF
TRBV9	TRBJ2-3	-	-	TGTGCCAGCAGCGTAATGGATACGCAGTATTTT	CASSVMDTQYF
TRBV9	TRBJ2-7	-	many	TGTGCCAGCAGCACCCCTGCAGGCCAACGCCGGGGCGAGCAGTACTTC	CASSTPAGQRRGEQYF
TRBV9	TRBJ2-1	TRBD2	many	TGTGCCAGCAGCGCTGGGACGACTAGCGGGAGGTCCTACAATGAGCAGTTCTTC	CASSAGTTSGRSYNEQFF
TRBV9	TRBJ2-2	-	few	TGTGCCAGCAGCGTAGCCGGGGGCCTAAGTGACACCGGGGAGCTGTTTTTT	CASSVAGGLSDTGELFF
TRBV9	TRBJ2-3	-	few	TGTGCCAGCAGCGTAGGGACAGTTCGGTTTGCTACGCAGTATTTT	CASSVGTVRFATQYF
TRBV9	TRBJ2-3	TRBD2	many	TGTGCCAGCAGCGTAGATTCTAGCGGGCGGGTAACAGATACGCAGTATTTT	CASSVDSSGRVTDTQYF
TRBV9	TRBJ1-2	-	few	TGTGCCAGCAGAACTTCGGGGGCAGTTGGGGGCTACACCTTC	CASRTSGAVGGYTF
TRBV9	TRBJ2-2	-	many	TGTGCCAGCACCCCGACTATGACGAACACCGGGGAGCTGTTTTTT	CASTPTMTNTGELFF
TRBV9	TRBJ2-2	-	many	TGTGCCAGCAGCCCGGGGGACCCAAACACCGGGGAGCTGTTTTTT	CASSPGDPNTGELFF
TRBV9	TRBJ2-3	-	many	TGTGCCAGCAGCACCACTACGGATACGCAGTATTTT	CASSTTTDTQYF
TRBV9	TRBJ2-5	-	many	TGTGCCAGCAGCTCTAGCCCCTGGGTCAACCAAGAGACCCAGTACTTC	CASSSSPWVNQETQYF
TRBV9	TRBJ2-3	-	many	TGTGCCAGCAGCCCTCAAGCCACTAGTGCAGATACGCAGTATTTT	CASSPQATSADTQYF
TRBV9	TRBJ2-3	-	many	TGTGCCAGCAGCCGACTATTGGGCACAGATACGCAGTATTTT	CASSRLLGTDTQYF
TRBV9	TRBJ2-1	-	many	TGTGCCAGCAGCGTAGGAGTGGAGGATGGGAATGAGCAGTTCTTC	CASSVGVEDGNEQFF
TRBV9	TRBJ2-1	-	many	TGTGCCAGCAGCTTTCGACACGGGTCCTCATACAATGAGCAGTTCTTC	CASSFRHGSSYNEQFF
TRBV9	TRBJ2-3	-	many	TGTGCCAGCAGCCTGGACTCCTATACGCAGTATTTT	CASSLDSYTQYF
TRBV9	TRBJ2-7	-	many	TGTGCCAGCAGCGTAGCTCCGGGACAAGGCTACGAGCAGTACTTC	CASSVAPGQGYEQYF
TRBV9	TRBJ1-2	-	many	TGTGCCAGCAGCCTCTCAGGGGATGGCTATGGCTACACCTTC	CASSLSGDGYGYTF
TRBV9	TRBJ2-5	TRBD2	many	TGTGCCAGCAGCTTTGGACTAGCGGGGGAAGAGACCCAGTACTTC	CASSFGLAGEETQYF
TRBV9	TRBJ1-4	-	many	TGTGCCAGCAGCGTAGAGGCAGGCCGGGAGGTGTTTTTT	CASSVEAGREVFF